Listed below are T cell receptor beta chains from one sample, sequenced in a study of human T cells and chemical hapten exposure. Each CDR3 protein gets one entry after TCRdb re-called the RACE reads with MiXCR. In the table there are about 380,000 distinct CDR3 sequences, approximately 5% of which are singletons. Sequencing was performed on whole blood, taken in connection with sensitization to the hapten diphenylcyclopropenone (DPC). The receptors were gathered from a woman between 50 and 59 years old with alopecia areata. Some clones in this sample may be carry-over from other donors' samples. CDR3s include the opening cysteine and the closing phenylalanine or tryptophan. Each record gives: CDR3 DNA, CDR3 protein, CDR3 length, clone size, J gene, V gene, D gene. A D gene is named only where the DNA matches it firmly. Size is stated for part of the rows, as once, few or many counts, or as a class when the clone is expanded.

TGCGCCAGCAGCTATACAGGTATCCAAGAGACCCAGTACTTC	CASSYTGIQETQYF	14	many	TRBJ2-5	TRBV5-1	-
TGTGCCAGCGGGGGGACTAGCGCAGGGAACACCGGGGAGCTGTTTTTT	CASGGTSAGNTGELFF	16	-	TRBJ2-2	TRBV6-5	TRBD2
TGTGCCAGCAGCTTAAACCCCATAGGGCTTTCCTACAATGAGCAGTTCTTC	CASSLNPIGLSYNEQFF	17	many	TRBJ2-1	TRBV11-2	-
TGTGCCAGCAGCCAAGCTAGGGACAATGAGCAGTTCTTC	CASSQARDNEQFF	13	many	TRBJ2-1	TRBV3-1	-
TGTGCCAGCAGTTTTGGGACAGCTATAGACGGCTACACCTTC	CASSFGTAIDGYTF	14	many	TRBJ1-2	TRBV28	TRBD1
TGCAGTGCTCCGACGACAGCTAATCAGCCCCAGCATTTT	CSAPTTANQPQHF	13	many	TRBJ1-5	TRBV20-1	-
TGTGCCTCAAAAGGATTTACAGCGAACACTGAAGCTTTCTTT	CASKGFTANTEAFF	14	few	TRBJ1-1	TRBV6-5	-
TGTGCCTCGAAAAACCAGGGTCCCTACACCTTC	CASKNQGPYTF	11	few	TRBJ1-2	TRBV30	-
TGTGCCAGCAGTTACGCGGGAGAGGGCACTGAAGCTTTCTTT	CASSYAGEGTEAFF	14	few	TRBJ1-1	TRBV6-2/TRBV6-3	-
TGTGCCATCAGTGAGAAGGGGGCAGATACGCAGTATTTT	CAISEKGADTQYF	13	many	TRBJ2-3	TRBV10-3	-
TGTGCCAGCAGCTTAGATTCCCTCCACGAGCAGTACTTC	CASSLDSLHEQYF	13	many	TRBJ2-7	TRBV11-3	-
TGTGCCAGCAGCCAAGTCGGAAATACGCAGTATTTT	CASSQVGNTQYF	12	few	TRBJ2-3	TRBV3-1	-
TGTGCCACCAGCAGCGGCGATCTAGCGGGAGTAGGCAATGAGCAGTTCTTC	CATSSGDLAGVGNEQFF	17	-	TRBJ2-1	TRBV15	TRBD2
TGCGCCAGCAGCTTGCGGGGACAGGGTCTCTGGGGCACTGAAGCTTTCTTT	CASSLRGQGLWGTEAFF	17	many	TRBJ1-1	TRBV5-1	TRBD1
TGTGCCAGCAGGGACCTAGCGGGGGCTCAGGGTACGCAGTATTTT	CASRDLAGAQGTQYF	15	few	TRBJ2-3	TRBV2	TRBD2